This TCR beta chain is from a study of tumor and adjacent non-tumor tissue in lung cancer. Study background: There were about twelve adenocarcinoma, a couple of squamous cell carcinoma and 1 small cell lung cancer cases.

CDR1 MGHRA and CDR2 YSYEKL come from the germline V gene. The CDR3 consists of 15 residues. This sample's RNA came from whole unsorted tissue. The normal lung tissue was taken more than 3 cm from the tumor edge. Between August and November 2014, newly diagnosed, chemotherapy-naive lung cancer patients underwent thoracic surgery in China. General study findings and limits: Normal lung showed higher cumulative top 100 clone frequency than tumor. TCR diversity was significantly greater in tumor than normal lung tissue.

Details on this clonotype: The antigen remains undetermined. A junction boundary mismatches the germline segment, possibly from a read error.

Three rounds of nested PCR, following a modified ARM-PCR protocol, produced the TCRbeta library. Using its own MiXCR run on the multiplex PCR reads, TCRdb lists one record per CDR3 protein. The sample includes tens of thousands of distinct CDR3 sequences, roughly two thirds seen only once; the top ten take roughly 19%. The J gene is TRBJ2-3, the V gene TRBV4-1; D is unresolved. The clonotype originates from a woman aged 40 to 50 with non-small cell lung cancer. The source material was distant non-tumor lung tissue. The CDR3 DNA reads TGCACCAGCAGCCAAGACCTCTCAGCCACAGATACGCAGTATTTT. Residues: CTSSQDLSATDTQYF.